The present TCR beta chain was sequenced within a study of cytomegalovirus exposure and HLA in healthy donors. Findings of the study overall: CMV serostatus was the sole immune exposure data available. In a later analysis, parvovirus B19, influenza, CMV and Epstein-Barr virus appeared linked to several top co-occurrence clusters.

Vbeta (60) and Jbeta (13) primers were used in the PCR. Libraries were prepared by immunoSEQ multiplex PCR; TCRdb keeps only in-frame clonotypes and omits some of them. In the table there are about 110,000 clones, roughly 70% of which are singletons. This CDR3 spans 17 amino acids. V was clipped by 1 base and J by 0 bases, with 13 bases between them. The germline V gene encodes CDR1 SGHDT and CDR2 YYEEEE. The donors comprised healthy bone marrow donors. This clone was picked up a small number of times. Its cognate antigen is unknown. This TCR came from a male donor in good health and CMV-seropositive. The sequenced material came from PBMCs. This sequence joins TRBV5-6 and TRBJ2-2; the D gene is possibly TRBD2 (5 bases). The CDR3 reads CASSLSVERTNTGELFF. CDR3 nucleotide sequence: TGTGCCAGCAGCTTGTCGGTCGAGCGGACGAACACCGGGGAGCTGTTTTTT.